The subject of this entry is one TCR beta chain. The record originates from a study of CD8 T cells in Susac syndrome. cDNA came from approximately 0.5 to 1 ug RNA primed by random hexamers. TCRdb itself ran the immunoSEQ multiplex PCR reads through MiXCR, one entry per CDR3 protein. This table has around 300,000 distinct CDR3 sequences, approximately 90% appearing once. Germline loops: CDR1 SGHVS, CDR2 FNYEAQ. Between the trimmed V and J ends, which lost 0 bases and 2 bases, there was a span of 14 bases. CDR3 length: 18 amino acids. Sequences were obtained from CD4+ T cells from PBMCs. The chain employs TRBV7-6 and TRBJ2-6; D perhaps matches TRBD1 (9 bases). This TCR came from a human donor with multiple sclerosis. In nucleotides, the CDR3 is TGTGCCAGCAGCTTAGCCGGGGGGGACAGGGCTGGGGCCAACGTCCTGACTTTC. Translated, it gives CASSLAGGDRAGANVLTF.